This T cell receptor (beta chain) was sequenced for a study of T cell repertoires in cytomegalovirus infection. Overall study context: It can be stated that public TCR beta signatures indicated CMV infection as well as a matching HLA type.

With 1 base removed from V and 12 bases from J, the gap between germline ends came to 14 bases. Germline lookup yields CDR1 SGHNT and CDR2 YENEEA. The CDR3 contains 13 residues. MiXCR was run by TCRdb on the reads, yielding one entry per CDR3 protein. The sample carries tens of thousands of distinct CDR3 sequences, under 5% recorded once. Many counts were recorded for this clonotype. The source of this sequence is a human donor in good health (CMV status not recorded). Some clones in this sample may be carry-over from other donors' samples. This rearrangement joins TRBV11-3 to TRBJ2-3, with D unclear. Sequencing was performed on PBMCs. The CDR3 DNA is TGTGCCAGCAGCTTAGCCCTGGGCACGGCACAGTATTTT. Encoded protein: CASSLALGTAQYF.